This entry lists 22 T cell receptor beta chains sequenced from one sample in a study of shared clonotypes between healthy human individuals. The method was immunoSEQ multiplex PCR; TCRdb's version includes in-frame clones alone and lacks a portion of them. The data show 2 million to 3 million clones, over 85% seen once. Sample: naive CD4+ T cells from PBMCs. Sample subset: CD45RA+ positively selected. The receptor set was obtained from a man aged 18 to 35 in good health. Some clones in this sample may be carry-over from other donors' samples.

About this clone: One junction end disagrees with the germline gene, perhaps due to a read error. The V call is TRBV2, the J call TRBJ2-2; possible D gene TRBD1, 6 bases. Germline V gene lookup returns CDR1 SNHLY and CDR2 FYNNEI. CDR3 length: 13 residues. The CDR3 spells CAGRTVDTGELFF. The DNA of the CDR3 is TGTGCCGGCAGGACAGTAGACACCGGGGAGCTGTTTTTT. The complete variable domain, with remaining parts taken from reference TRBV2 and TRBJ2-2, reads EPEVTQTPSHQVTQMGQEVILRCVPISNHLYFYWYRQILGQKVEFLVSFYNNEISEKSEIFDDQFSVERPDGSNFTLKIRSTKLEDSAMYFCAGRTVDTGELFFGEGSRLTVL.

This chain uses TRBV28 with TRBJ1-5; D is unresolved. This CDR3 is built from 16 residues. CDR1 is MDHEN, CDR2 SYDVKM, per germline. Trimming cost V 5 bases and J 0 bases, with 14 bases left between them. CDR3: CASSRPGVRSNQPQHF. The CDR3 nucleotides are TGTGCCAGCAGTCGTCCTGGGGTTCGTAGCAATCAGCCCCAGCATTTT.

The rearrangement uses TRBV10-3 and TRBJ2-1; 7 bases agree with TRBD2. The length of the CDR3 is 16 residues. Losses at the gene ends were 0 bases for V and 2 bases for J; bases not matched to a gene: 4. Germline V gene data show CDR1 as ENHRY and CDR2 as SYGVKD. CDR3 region: CAISESGGGPYNEQFF. For the CDR3, the DNA is TGTGCCATCAGTGAGTCGGGCGGGGGACCCTACAATGAGCAGTTCTTC.

Points on this clone: Other DNA sequences in the sample encode the same CDR3. The chain couples TRBV7-9 to TRBJ2-7; D gene ambiguous. V lost 5 bases to trimming and J lost 0 bases, with 5 bases between them. In germline, CDR1 is SEHNR, CDR2 FQNEAQ (reference sequence). The CDR3 extends over 12 amino acids. The CDR3 is CASSRSSYEQYF. CDR3 DNA: TGTGCCAGCAGCAGGAGCTCCTACGAGCAGTACTTC.

The rearrangement uses TRBV5-4 and TRBJ2-5; no definite D call. From germline, CDR1 is SGHNT and CDR2 YYREEE (reference sequence). Trimming took 3 bases from V and 5 from J, leaving 8 bases between them. The CDR3 spans 12 residues. CDR3 bases: TGTGCCAGCAGCTCGACTCGGGAGACCCAGTACTTC. Protein: CASSSTRETQYF.

The chain joins TRBV7-9 to TRBJ1-1; D remains unclear. V was shortened by 3 bases and J by 2 bases, with 13 bases between the two germline ends. The CDR3 length is 15 residues. Germline lookup yields CDR1 SEHNR and CDR2 FQNEAQ (reference sequence). DNA for the CDR3: TGTGCCAGCAGCTTGAGACTTGACGGAAACACTGAAGCTTTCTTT. Protein: CASSLRLDGNTEAFF.

This clone came up once. V usage is TRBV5-6 and J usage is TRBJ1-3, with D perhaps TRBD1 (5 bases). Germline V CDR1 and CDR2: SGHDT, YYEEEE. The length of the CDR3 is 17 residues. V lost 0 bases to trimming and J lost 0 bases, with 13 bases between them. The DNA of the CDR3 is TGTGCCAGCAGCTTGGTACAGGTTGCCTTCTCTGGAAACACCATATATTTT. Its translation: CASSLVQVAFSGNTIYF.

The chain uses TRBV7-2 and TRBJ2-7, with 8 nucleotides matching TRBD2. The germline V gene has CDR1 SGHTA and CDR2 FQGNSA. The CDR3 is made up of 17 amino acids. Trimming cost V 1 base and J 5 bases; bases outside gene matches: 13. DNA of the CDR3: TGTGCCAGCAGCTTAGTGGTGACGGGAGGGCTTGGCGACGAGCAGTACTTC. It yields the protein CASSLVVTGGLGDEQYF.

The CDR3 nucleotides are TGTGCCTGGAGCAGACTAGCGGGAGAGACCCAGTACTTC. Translating gives CAWSRLAGETQYF. V gene TRBV30 combines with J gene TRBJ2-5; TRBD2 matches at 10 bases. The CDR3 spans 13 residues. CDR1 GTSNPN and CDR2 SVGIG come from the germline V gene (reference sequence). The J segment lost 4 bases and the V segment lost 3 bases, leaving 2 bases of the junction unmatched.

The V gene is TRBV28, the J gene TRBJ2-2; D is unclear. The CDR3 is made up of 15 amino acids. Germline CDR1 is MDHEN and CDR2 is SYDVKM. Trimming stripped 7 bases from V and 4 bases from J, with 16 bases between. The CDR3 loop is CASTLTGLRTGELFF. CDR3 bases: TGTGCCAGCACCCTAACCGGTCTCCGCACCGGGGAGCTGTTTTTT.

This rearrangement joins TRBV9 to TRBJ1-6; D not certain. Germline V gene data show CDR1 as SGDLS and CDR2 as YYNGEE. The CDR3 is 14 residues long. V lost 2 bases, J lost 8 bases, and 11 bases lay in between. DNA for the CDR3: TGTGCCAGCAGCGTGGGTCAGGACGATTCACCCCTCCACTTT. It specifies CASSVGQDDSPLHF.

The count of this clone is one. The chain recombines TRBV19 with TRBJ2-7, with D perhaps matching TRBD1 or TRBD2 (5 bases each). The germline V and J ends were trimmed by 4 bases and 1 base, with 14 bases remaining between them. The germline CDR1 and CDR2 sequences are LNHDA and SQIVND (reference sequence). CDR3 length: 15 residues. CDR3: CASSTSGTVSYEQYF. The CDR3 coding sequence is TGTGCCAGTAGTACCTCCGGGACGGTATCCTACGAGCAGTACTTC.

This chain links TRBV7-3 with TRBJ2-3; 7 bases match TRBD2. CDR1 and CDR2 from the germline V gene are SGHTA and FQGTGA. The CDR3 sequence is 14 residues long. The junction had 3 bases not matched to a gene; V was cut back by 2 bases and J by 4 bases. The CDR3 DNA reads TGTGCCAGCAGCTTACGCGGGGGATCAGATACGCAGTATTTT. Its translation is CASSLRGGSDTQYF.

V gene TRBV2 combines with J gene TRBJ2-3; TRBD2 aligns across 7 bases. Per the germline V gene, CDR1 is SNHLY and CDR2 is FYNNEI. There are 14 residues in the CDR3. V lost 7 bases, J lost 4 bases, and 8 bases stayed unmatched. CDR3 amino acids: CASMVREKSDTQYF. The CDR3 DNA is TGTGCCAGCATGGTGCGGGAGAAGTCAGATACGCAGTATTTT.

The chain joins TRBV7-8 to TRBJ2-1; D is tentatively TRBD1 or TRBD2 (6 bases each). There are 12 residues in the CDR3. The germline gives CDR1 SGHVS, CDR2 FQNEAQ. The CDR3 nucleotides are TGTGCGGGGGGCCGCTCCTACAATGAGCAGTTCTTC. This gives the protein CAGGRSYNEQFF.

The rearrangement uses TRBV5-1 and TRBJ2-1; TRBD2 matches 7 bases. CDR1 is SGHRS and CDR2 is YFSETQ in the germline V gene. The CDR3 loop spans 16 amino acids. The V and J ends lost 0 bases and 6 bases, in that order; junction bases with no gene match: 9. The CDR3 DNA sequence: TGCGCCAGCAGCTTGGTCGGCGGGAGCCCATCCAATGAGCAGTTCTTC. It is translated as CASSLVGGSPSNEQFF.

Notes on this clone: Within the sample, other DNA sequences also encode this same CDR3. The chain links TRBV5-4 to TRBJ2-3, with 7 nucleotides matching TRBD2. This CDR3 contains 14 residues. CDR1 is SGHNT and CDR2 is YYREEE in the germline V gene (reference sequence). Unmatched junction bases numbered 1, after V lost 3 bases and J lost 0 bases. The CDR3 DNA follows: TGTGCCAGCAGCTCTAGCGGTAGCACAGATACGCAGTATTTT. Protein product: CASSSSGSTDTQYF.

In the case of this clone: This same CDR3 is encoded by further DNA sequences in the sample. The chain employs TRBV28 and TRBJ2-1, with TRBD2 matching 14 bases. With V trimmed by 4 bases and J by 8 bases, 4 bases remained unmatched. Germline CDR1 and CDR2: MDHEN and SYDVKM. The CDR3 contains 15 residues. CDR3 coding DNA: TGTGCCAGCAGTTCCCCGGGACTAGCGGGAGATGAGCAGTTCTTC. This sequence encodes CASSSPGLAGDEQFF.

V is TRBV11-1 and J is TRBJ1-2, with D perhaps TRBD1 (5 bases). Germline-derived CDR1 and CDR2 are SGHAT and FQDESV (reference sequence). V was cut by 0 bases and J by 4 bases, with 9 bases left in between. The CDR3 loop spans 14 amino acids. The CDR3 region is CASSLAPGPYGYTF. DNA for the CDR3: TGTGCCAGCAGCTTAGCGCCGGGACCCTATGGCTACACCTTC.

The chain combines TRBV7-3 with TRBJ2-1; 10 nucleotides align to TRBD2. There are 19 residues in the CDR3. Germline assignment: CDR1 SGHTA and CDR2 FQGTGA. V lost 0 bases to trimming and J lost 0 bases; unmatched junction nucleotides: 8. The CDR3 region is CASSLTGPRTSGSYNEQFF. Here the CDR3 DNA reads TGTGCCAGCAGCTTAACCGGCCCGCGGACTAGCGGCTCCTACAATGAGCAGTTCTTC.

This chain joins TRBV4-3 and TRBJ2-7; D perhaps matches TRBD2 (6 bases). The CDR3 extends over 14 amino acids. V gave up 0 bases and J gave up 6 bases, with 12 bases separating them. Per the germline V gene, CDR1 is LGHNA and CDR2 is YSLEER. The CDR3 nucleotides are TGCGCCAGCAGCCAAGATCCCAGGGACTCCGAGCAGTACTTC. Translating it yields CASSQDPRDSEQYF.

The J gene is TRBJ2-5, the V gene TRBV5-1, with no clear D. The CDR3 has 14 residues. Germline CDR1 reads SGHRS; CDR2 reads YFSETQ. Trimming took 0 bases from V and 4 from J, leaving 10 bases between them. Here the CDR3 DNA reads TGCGCCAGCAGCTTGGGCGGCTCCCCAGAGACCCAGTACTTC. Translated, it gives CASSLGGSPETQYF.